This T cell receptor beta chain stems from a study of blood T cells in healthy people across ages. The overall study: Template switching recovered approximately one barcoded beta molecule for every two T cells. Study-wide results and caveats: Calculation of diversity from one million T cells yielded estimates considered to be underestimates.

A word on this clonotype: The antigen remains unidentified. One end of the junction fails to match germline, which may point to a read error.

The CDR3 runs to 15 residues. Researchers isolated at least 6 million PBMCs per sample. Together with a sample-barcoded 5' primer, a J-beta primer mix was included in a second PCR lasting roughly 7 to 11 cycles. All cDNA molecules were each tagged by a template-switch adaptor with 12 random nucleotides. Via MiXCR, TCRdb re-called the 5' RACE reads, giving one row per CDR3 protein. The sample carries over 600,000 distinct CDR3 sequences, around 41% recorded once. V is TRBV12-3 or TRBV12-4 and J is TRBJ1-5; 7 nucleotides agree with TRBD1. This sequence originates from a man of 80 years or more in good health. Specimen: blood. CDR3 DNA sequence: TGTGCCAGCAGTTCGGACAGGTTGGGGAATCGGCCCCAGCATTTT. Protein sequence: CASSSDRLGNRPQHF.